This TCR beta chain appears in the sequencing data of a study of blood T cell repertoires in COVID-19 (dated by TCRdb to 2020 to 2022). For the wider study: Samples from collaborators originated in the United States, Italy and Spain and spanned both the acute and convalescent phases of COVID-19. The repertoires were released in a freely available public database meant as a resource for research on the immune response to SARS-CoV-2. The prospective study material was composed of cDNA or gDNA derived from T cells, B-cell-depleted T cells, or PBMCs. Deeply sampled blood TCRbeta repertoires from subjects exposed to, actively infected with, or recovered from COVID-19 were included in the dataset. Where available, HLA class I and class II types were obtained from metadata supplied by the sample provider rather than from assay-based typing. The samples were drawn from two sources: the first 160 participants of the ongoing ImmuneRACE study, and some 1,300 subjects contributed by 6 global collaborators. Nearly every sample came with metadata listing a de-identified subject ID, COVID-19 status, age in years and sex.

Collaborating institutions collected whole blood in K2EDTA tubes following their own protocols. For TCRbeta analysis, collaborators shipped samples in one of three forms: frozen whole blood, isolated PBMCs, or DNA extracted from either of those sample types. With regard to this clone: The antigen it recognizes is unknown. No base quality values were provided; no much bigger clone lies one nucleotide off.

At the junction V is shortened by 2 bases and J by 10 bases, with 20 bases in between. The CDR3 goes from the cysteine to the phenylalanine over 15 residues. Only the CDR3 DNA is retained, 45 bases long and in frame from the first base. CDR1 and CDR2, per the germline V gene, are SGHTS and YDEGEE. Overall results and qualifications from the work: How much clinical and demographic metadata was included differed by source and by participant, and the metadata was provided uncurated.

The immunoSEQ Assay, a bias-controlled multiplex PCR, was used to amplify TCRbeta CDR3 regions from genomic DNA. As for the original processing: Nucleated cell counts per sample were estimated from amplification of reference gene primers within the assay. Sequence reads were collapsed and filtered to measure the absolute abundance of every unique TCRbeta CDR3 rearrangement. For each sample, productive Simpson clonality was calculated as the square root of Simpson's diversity index across productive rearrangements. In its TCRdb copy, this immuneACCESS table keeps in-frame sequences only and misses some clones. Where compared with another copy, unresolved V genes explain less than half of these, and the others have no known cause. Clonal size and the V and J genes are those of that table, whereas D and trimming came from the DNA. The sample table contains under 50,000 clones; only one count was recorded for about nine tenths of them. The ten top clones hold around a fifth of the sample.

The sequence came from a man between 65 and 85 years old with active COVID-19. Source material: peripheral blood. The chain links TRBV5-8 with TRBJ2-3; D gene: possibly TRBD1, on 6 matching bases. The sequenced DNA is TGTGCCAGCAGCTTCGTGGTACAGGGTTCGAGAGCGCAGTATTTT. It translates as CASSFVVQGSRAQYF. With the portions outside the CDR3 filled from the reference TRBV5-8 and TRBJ2-3 genes, the complete variable region becomes EAGVTQSPTHLIKTRGQQATLRCSPISGHTSVYWYQQALGLGLQFLLWYDEGEERNRGNFPPRFSGRQFPNYSSELNVNALELEDSALYLCASSFVVQGSRAQYFGPGTRLTVL.